The next 12 T cell receptor beta chains were all read from a single sample in a study of T cells in Graves' hyperthyroidism and ophthalmopathy. Template material for amplifying TCR beta CDR3 regions consisted of RNA transcripts. Carried out on the TCR CDR3, a first-round RT-PCR used the HTBI primer set. TCRdb reanalysed the multiplex PCR reads using MiXCR and keeps one entry per CDR3 protein. The sample shows around 600,000 distinct CDR3 sequences, roughly 14% of them seen only once. The sequencing input was blood. Receptors originate from a woman between 45 and 60 years old with Graves' ophthalmopathy.

This clonotype was observed many times. This chain connects TRBV2 to TRBJ2-3; TRBD1 matches at 9 bases. Germline V gives CDR1 SNHLY, CDR2 FYNNEI. Germline trimming cut 9 bases from V and 5 bases from J; bases unmatched to any gene: 6. CDR3 length: 13 residues. The CDR3 DNA sequence: TGTGCCAGAGGGGGACAGGGTTTAGATACGCAGTATTTT. As protein: CARGGQGLDTQYF.

This clonotype was counted only a few times. The CDR3 region is CASSQEHLAGNSYEQYF. CDR3 bases: TGCGCCAGCAGCCAAGAGCATTTAGCGGGGAACTCCTACGAGCAGTACTTC. This chain links TRBV4-3 with TRBJ2-7; 8 nucleotides align to TRBD2. V gave up 0 bases and J gave up 0 bases; unmatched junction bases: 7. The CDR3 has 17 residues. From germline, CDR1 is LGHNA and CDR2 YSLEER.

This clonotype has a single count. A read error may be the cause here, since a much bigger clone is one base away. This rearrangement joins TRBV20-1 to TRBJ1-1, with D possibly being TRBD1 (5 bases). Germline V gives CDR1 DFQATT, CDR2 SNEGSKA (reference sequence). The CDR3 contains 15 residues. Trimming left V 7 bases short and J 0 bases short, with 18 bases between. The CDR3 nucleotides read TGCAGTGGAAGGGCCAGAGGGACGGTGAACACTGAAGCTTTCTTT. Protein sequence: CSGRARGTVNTEAFF.

This clonotype was seen at least ten times. The chain recombines TRBV11-2 with TRBJ2-4; no reliable D call. CDR1 is SGHAT, CDR2 FQNNGV, per germline. This CDR3 is 15 amino acids long. V lost 3 bases and J lost 0, with 9 bases in between. CDR3 DNA sequence: TGTGCCAGCAGCTTGCACGGTGTAGCCAAAAACATTCAGTACTTC. Amino acid sequence: CASSLHGVAKNIQYF.

The CDR3 region has the DNA TGTGCCAGCAGCCAACATGACAGGGGCGCTGAAGCTTTCTTT. Protein: CASSQHDRGAEAFF. The gene calls are TRBV14 and TRBJ1-1; the match to TRBD1 covers 8 bases. After removal of 2 bases from V and 6 bases from J, the junction contained 5 bases not matched to a gene. This CDR3 has 14 amino acids. Germline V gene sequence: CDR1 SGHDN, CDR2 FVKESK.

This clonotype showed up many times. The chain has TRBV7-9 and TRBJ2-3, with TRBD2 matching over 14 bases. Trimming took 5 bases from V and 4 from J; bases not matched to a gene: 5. Looked up from germline, CDR1 is SEHNR and CDR2 is FQNEAQ (reference sequence). This CDR3 region has 16 residues. The CDR3 DNA reads as TGTGCCAGCAGCCCGACTAGCGGGAGGGCCGCAGATACGCAGTATTTT. As protein: CASSPTSGRAADTQYF.

This clonotype was recorded many times. V gene TRBV2 combines with J gene TRBJ2-1; no reliable D call. The CDR3 is 12 residues long. Germline CDR1 SNHLY, CDR2 FYNNEI. V gave up 3 bases and J gave up 6 bases, with 6 bases separating them. For the CDR3, the DNA is TGTGCCAGCAGTGACCCTGCCAATGAGCAGTTCTTC. Translating gives CASSDPANEQFF. The full variable domain, with the rest looked up from reference TRBV2 and TRBJ2-1, is EPEVTQTPSHQVTQMGQEVILRCVPISNHLYFYWYRQILGQKVEFLVSFYNNEISEKSEIFDDQFSVERPDGSNFTLKIRSTKLEDSAMYFCASSDPANEQFFGPGTRLTVL.

Only a few counts were recorded for this clonotype. Without the conserved terminal phenylalanine or tryptophan, this CDR3 likely stems from a read error. The rearrangement uses TRBV27 and TRBJ2-7; 7 nucleotides match TRBD1. The ends lost 3 bases at V and 1 base at J; junction bases unmatched: 3. This CDR3 contains 14 residues. Germline V CDR1 and CDR2: MNHEY, SMNVEV (reference sequence). The CDR3, as DNA: TGTGCCAGCAGTTTTAGGGGGCAGTCCTACGAGCAGTACCTC. Its translation is CASSFRGQSYEQYL.

In its sample, this clonotype was seen many times. This chain connects TRBV6-1 to TRBJ2-7; a weak D match, TRBD1 (5 bases). V was pared by 2 bases and J by 0 bases, with 8 bases between. This CDR3 has 14 amino acids. The germline gives CDR1 MNHNS, CDR2 SASEGT. This chain's CDR3 is CASSEKGYSYEQYF. The CDR3 DNA is TGTGCCAGCAGTGAAAAGGGGTACTCCTACGAGCAGTACTTC.

This clonotype was seen ten or more times. V is TRBV20-1 and J is TRBJ2-4; weak D call: TRBD2 (6 bases). The CDR3 runs 16 residues. Looked up from germline, CDR1 is DFQATT and CDR2 is SNEGSKA (reference sequence). V was trimmed by 5 bases and J by 0 bases, leaving 17 bases between them. This CDR3 reads CSASRSGGIAKNIQYF. The DNA for the CDR3 is TGCAGTGCTTCTCGTTCTGGCGGGATAGCCAAAAACATTCAGTACTTC.

Remarks on this clonotype: This may come from a read error, since a much larger clone is one base off. The rearrangement uses TRBV18 and TRBJ1-4, with TRBD1 matching over 11 bases. Looked up from germline, CDR1 is KGHSH and CDR2 is LQKENI. The CDR3 has 17 residues. The CDR3 DNA follows: TGTGCCCGCTCACCAGCGGGACAGGGGGCAACTAATGAAAAACTGTTTTTT. Encoded protein: CARSPAGQGATNEKLFF.

This chain links TRBV20-1 with TRBJ2-3; D may be TRBD2 (5 bases). CDR1 DFQATT and CDR2 SNEGSKA come from the germline V gene (reference sequence). V was pared by 6 bases and J by 6 bases, with 25 bases between. This CDR3 comprises 16 residues. CDR3 DNA sequence: TGCAGTGCCCATTTACGAGGTGGGAGTGTGATCGATACGCAGTATTTT. Protein product: CSAHLRGGSVIDTQYF.